Presented here are 27 T cell receptor beta chains from one specimen sequenced in a study of blood T cell repertoires in COVID-19. Only in-frame clones appear in the TCRdb table, and some are missing; sequencing was by immunoSEQ multiplex PCR. Seen here are around 270,000 clones, approximately 85% observed once, and the top ten hold 0.7% to 0.9%. Sequencing input: peripheral blood. These receptors originate from a human donor with COVID-19, enrolled during active disease. The donor label of this sample is uncertain.

In this sample, this clone turned up a few times. The chain recombines TRBV7-8 with TRBJ1-6; 7 nucleotides align to TRBD1. CDR1 SGHVS and CDR2 FQNEAQ come from the germline V gene. This CDR3 contains 13 residues. With V trimmed by 7 bases and J by 8 bases, 5 bases remained unmatched. The CDR3, as DNA: TGTGCCAGCACTGGACAGGCGGATTCACCCCTCCACTTT. Encoded protein: CASTGQADSPLHF.

This chain uses TRBV28 with TRBJ1-2; TRBD1 might be the D (6 bases). This CDR3 comprises 14 residues. Between the trimmed V and J ends, which lost 5 bases and 4 bases, there was a span of 14 bases. Germline V gives CDR1 MDHEN, CDR2 SYDVKM. CDR3 in amino acids: CASSPGTNPYGYTF. CDR3 DNA: TGTGCCAGCAGTCCCGGGACAAACCCCTATGGCTACACCTTC.

Concerning this clone itself: At the DNA level, this CDR3 is encoded by other sequences in the same sample as well. J is TRBJ1-1 and V is TRBV5-1, with 9 bases that match TRBD1. Looked up from germline, CDR1 is SGHRS and CDR2 is YFSETQ. This CDR3 is built from 16 residues. V lost 0 bases, J lost 0 bases, and 3 bases stayed unmatched. Here the CDR3 reads CASSLDGQGLNTEAFF. In DNA, the CDR3 is TGCGCCAGCAGCTTGGATGGACAGGGGCTGAACACTGAAGCTTTCTTT.

The genes are TRBV19 and TRBJ1-1; TRBD1 is a possible D gene (6 bases). V was pared by 6 bases and J by 1 base, with 15 bases between. The CDR3 totals 15 residues. The germline gives CDR1 LNHDA, CDR2 SQIVND (reference sequence). CDR3 loop: CASRQGQTGNTEAFF. DNA for the CDR3: TGTGCCAGTAGACAAGGACAGACCGGGAACACTGAAGCTTTCTTT. The complete variable domain, with remaining parts taken from reference TRBV19 and TRBJ1-1, reads DGGITQSPKYLFRKEGQNVTLSCEQNLNHDAMYWYRQDPGQGLRLIYYSQIVNDFQKGDIAEGYSVSREKKESFPLTVTSAQKNPTAFYLCASRQGQTGNTEAFFGQGTRLTVV.

The V gene is TRBV6-6, the J gene TRBJ2-1; TRBD1 agrees at 8 bases. Trimming at V came to 5 bases and at J to 8 bases, leaving 17 bases not matched to a gene. Germline CDR1 is MNHNY and CDR2 is SVGAGI (reference sequence). The CDR3 contains 17 residues. As DNA, the CDR3 is TGTGCCAGCAGTCCGGACCTTTTTCAGGGGGCCCCGGATGAGCAGTTCTTC. It encodes CASSPDLFQGAPDEQFF.

J is TRBJ1-2 and V is TRBV6-6; 8 positions agree with TRBD1. The germline gives CDR1 MNHNY, CDR2 SVGAGI (reference sequence). The J segment lost 4 bases and the V segment lost 7 bases, leaving 8 bases of the junction unmatched. The CDR3 extends over 14 amino acids. The CDR3 is CASTPGTGSYGYTF. The CDR3, as DNA: TGTGCCAGCACCCCCGGGACAGGTTCCTATGGCTACACCTTC.

The gene calls are TRBV6-5 and TRBJ2-7; D may be TRBD2 (6 bases). V lost 5 bases, J lost 3 bases, and 17 bases lay in between. This CDR3 spans 15 amino acids. In germline, CDR1 is MNHEY, CDR2 SVGAGI. The CDR3 reads CASSPTGTSFYEQYF. The CDR3 DNA is TGTGCCAGCAGTCCCACGGGGACTTCCTTCTACGAGCAGTACTTC.

The chain couples TRBV5-4 to TRBJ2-3, with TRBD2 identical over 15 bases. With 0 bases clipped from V and 0 bases from J, the junction kept 2 bases outside the gene matches. The CDR3 totals 18 residues. CDR1 and CDR2 (germline): SGHNT, YYREEE (reference sequence). The CDR3 bases are TGTGCCAGCAGCTTGGGCGGGACTAGCGGGAGGAGCACAGATACGCAGTATTTT. Its translation is CASSLGGTSGRSTDTQYF.

The chain couples TRBV29-1 to TRBJ2-5, with D perhaps matching TRBD2 (6 bases). The CDR3 extends over 14 amino acids. V shed 7 bases and J shed 2 bases, with 17 bases lying between them. Germline CDR1 SQVTM, CDR2 ANQGSEA. CDR3 in DNA: TGCAGCGCACCCTCGGGACTGGGACAAGAGACCCAGTACTTC. Translation gives CSAPSGLGQETQYF.

V is TRBV2 and J is TRBJ2-3; 11 bases line up with TRBD1. CDR1 and CDR2 from the germline V gene are SNHLY and FYNNEI. The CDR3 totals 15 residues. The V and J ends lost 10 bases and 2 bases, in that order; junction bases with no gene match: 8. CDR3 bases: TGTGCCACCGATGGGACAGGGGGAACCACAGATACGCAGTATTTT. It encodes CATDGTGGTTDTQYF.

The rearrangement joins TRBV27 to TRBJ2-7; D possibly corresponds to TRBD2 (6 bases). This CDR3 region has 12 residues. Germline V gene data show CDR1 as MNHEY and CDR2 as SMNVEV (reference sequence). V was trimmed by 3 bases and J by 4 bases, leaving 7 bases between them. The CDR3 nucleotides read TGTGCCAGCAGTTTGGAGGGGTACGAGCAGTACTTC. This sequence encodes CASSLEGYEQYF.

The chain links TRBV11-2 to TRBJ1-2; D gene ambiguous. V shed 5 bases and J shed 0 bases, with 13 bases lying between them. CDR1 SGHAT and CDR2 FQNNGV come from the germline V gene. The length of the CDR3 is 15 residues. CDR3 nucleotide sequence: TGTGCCAGCAGCCCACCTCAGGAAGCTAACTATGGCTACACCTTC. This gives the protein CASSPPQEANYGYTF.

The V call is TRBV5-6, the J call TRBJ2-2; no firm D call. The germline V gene has CDR1 SGHDT and CDR2 YYEEEE. CDR3 length equals 15 residues. The V end lost 1 base, the J end lost 2 bases, and 9 bases lay between the germline ends. CDR3 nucleotides: TGTGCCAGCAGCTTGCTCCGGGTTAACACCGGGGAGCTGTTTTTT. Its protein product is CASSLLRVNTGELFF. Full variable domain (rest looked up from reference TRBV5-6 and TRBJ2-2): DAGVTQSPTHLIKTRGQQVTLRCSPKSGHDTVSWYQQALGQGPQFIFQYYEEEERQRGNFPDRFSGHQFPNYSSELNVNALLLGDSALYLCASSLLRVNTGELFFGEGSRLTVL.

The chain employs TRBV3-1 (or the pseudogene TRBV3-2) and TRBJ2-5, with TRBD1 matching over 12 bases. Germline V CDR1 and CDR2: LGHDT, YNNKEL (reference sequence). V dropped 3 bases and J dropped 5; count of bases not matched to a gene: 10. The CDR3 consists of 17 residues. CDR3 bases: TGTGCCAGCAGCCAGCAACCGGGACAGGGGGCGGGGGAGACCCAGTACTTC. Translation: CASSQQPGQGAGETQYF.

This clone was counted between two and nine times. The chain has TRBV5-1 and TRBJ1-1; D not certain. The ends were cut back, 2 bases at V and 1 base at J, with 9 bases in the middle. This CDR3 has 14 residues. Germline V gives CDR1 SGHRS, CDR2 YFSETQ. The CDR3 bases are TGCGCCAGCAGCTTCGCAGTTGGGAACACTGAAGCTTTCTTT. It codes for CASSFAVGNTEAFF.

This chain joins TRBV15 and TRBJ2-1; D is possibly TRBD2 (5 bases). Germline V gene data show CDR1 as LNHNV and CDR2 as YYDKDF (reference sequence). The CDR3 spans 14 residues. V dropped 3 bases and J dropped 3 bases, with 9 bases sitting between them. In DNA, the CDR3 is TGTGCCACCAGCAGCTCGGGGAGCTACAATGAGCAGTTCTTC. This encodes CATSSSGSYNEQFF.

V and J are TRBV19 and TRBJ1-3; TRBD1 aligns across 7 bases. Germline V gene data show CDR1 as LNHDA and CDR2 as SQIVND (reference sequence). V was clipped by 6 bases and J by 0 bases; unmatched bases: 5. The CDR3 totals 15 residues. CDR3 DNA sequence: TGTGCCAGTAGAAGGGGGCAGTCCTCTGGAAACACCATATATTTT. This gives the protein CASRRGQSSGNTIYF.

The chain uses TRBV5-1 and TRBJ1-1, with TRBD1 as a possible D gene (5 bases). Germline V gene lookup returns CDR1 SGHRS and CDR2 YFSETQ. Trimming left V 4 bases short and J 1 base short, with 11 bases between. The CDR3 consists of 14 residues. The chain's CDR3 is CASSRLQGNTEAFF. CDR3 nucleotides: TGCGCCAGCAGCCGACTTCAGGGGAACACTGAAGCTTTCTTT.

The V call is TRBV12-3 or TRBV12-4, the J call TRBJ1-2; D remains unclear. The CDR3 spans 13 residues. Deletions cut 2 bases from V and 7 bases from J, with 11 bases between. The CDR3 nucleotides read TGTGCCAGCAGTTTATTCCGGGGAGTTGGCTACACCTTC. This codes for CASSLFRGVGYTF.

The rearrangement joins TRBV11-2 to TRBJ2-5; the D is unclear. CDR1 is SGHAT and CDR2 is FQNNGV in the germline V gene. The CDR3 sequence is 12 residues long. Trimming removed 5 bases at V and 5 bases at J, with 9 bases between. CDR3 residues: CASSPHSETQYF. The CDR3 DNA reads as TGTGCCAGCAGCCCTCACTCTGAGACCCAGTACTTC.

V gene TRBV7-3 combines with J gene TRBJ2-7; D is perhaps TRBD1 (6 bases). Germline CDR1 reads SGHTA; CDR2 reads FQGTGA. The V and J ends lost 1 base and 6 bases respectively, with 13 bases between them. This CDR3 region has 14 residues. CDR3 sequence reads: CASSLMGTRSEQYF. The CDR3 region has the DNA TGTGCCAGCAGCTTAATGGGGACAAGGTCCGAGCAGTACTTC.

The chain joins TRBV29-1 to TRBJ1-1; D remains unclear. This CDR3 comprises 13 residues. CDR1 is SQVTM and CDR2 is ANQGSEA in the germline V gene. Trimming took 5 bases from V and 1 from J, leaving 11 bases between them. CDR3 in amino acids: CSVYTRPNTEAFF. The CDR3, as DNA: TGCAGCGTTTATACCAGGCCGAACACTGAAGCTTTCTTT. Based on the CDR3 plus reference TRBV29-1 and TRBJ1-1, the full variable domain is SAVISQKPSRDICQRGTSLTIQCQVDSQVTMMFWYRQQPGQSLTLIATANQGSEATYESGFVIDKFPISRPNLTFSTLTVSNMSPEDSSIYLCSVYTRPNTEAFFGQGTRLTVV.

The rearrangement uses TRBV30 and TRBJ1-1, with 8 bases identical to TRBD1. CDR3 length: 16 residues. Germline assignment: CDR1 GTSNPN and CDR2 SVGIG (reference sequence). V lost 1 base and J lost 1; bases outside the gene matches: 8. The CDR3 sequence is CAWSGSQTGANTEAFF. The CDR3, as DNA: TGTGCCTGGAGTGGATCTCAGACAGGGGCGAACACTGAAGCTTTCTTT. Based on the CDR3 plus reference TRBV30 and TRBJ1-1, the full variable domain is SQTIHQWPATLVQPVGSPLSLECTVEGTSNPNLYWYRQAAGRGLQLLFYSVGIGQISSEVPQNLSASRPQDRQFILSSKKLLLSDSGFYLCAWSGSQTGANTEAFFGQGTRLTVV.

The V gene is TRBV7-2, the J gene TRBJ2-5; no definite D call. Germline CDR1 and CDR2: SGHTA and FQGNSA. This CDR3 comprises 16 residues. Trimming cost V 1 base and J 0 bases, with 12 bases left between them. In DNA, the CDR3 is TGTGCCAGCAGCTTAGTACCGGTACAGAACCAAGAGACCCAGTACTTC. As protein: CASSLVPVQNQETQYF.

The chain joins TRBV10-1 to TRBJ1-2; possible D gene TRBD1, 5 bases. The ends were cut back, 3 bases at V and 3 bases at J, with 8 bases in the middle. Germline V gene lookup returns CDR1 WNHNN and CDR2 SYGVQD (reference sequence). The CDR3 is 13 amino acids. CDR3 residues: CASSDGAHYGYTF. DNA for the CDR3: TGCGCCAGCAGTGATGGGGCTCACTATGGCTACACCTTC.

V gene TRBV14 combines with J gene TRBJ1-2; possible D gene TRBD1, 5 bases. This CDR3 comprises 14 residues. Germline CDR1 reads SGHDN; CDR2 reads FVKESK. Trimming shortened V by 2 bases and J by 3 bases, and 10 bases separated the two germline ends. In nucleotides, the CDR3 is TGTGCCAGCAGCCAATCTACAGGATACTATGGCTACACCTTC. Its translation: CASSQSTGYYGYTF.

This clone is a singleton in its sample. J is TRBJ2-1 and V is TRBV21-1; the D call of TRBD2 is as the table states it, not checked on the DNA. TRBV21-1 is marked as a pseudogene. The CDR3 covers 16 residues. CDR3 bases: TGTGCCAGCAGCGACGAAGGGGGGGAAACAGACAATGAGCAGTTCTTC. Its translation is CASSDEGGETDNEQFF.